What follows are 27 T cell receptor beta chains derived from one specimen sequenced in a study of T-cell reconstitution after alpha-beta-depleted transplantation in children. Using unique molecular identifiers, the investigators prepared the TCRbeta library. One entry per CDR3 protein, called by TCRdb with MiXCR from the PCR reads. In the table there are approximately 430,000 distinct CDR3 sequences, 16% of which are singletons. The input for sequencing was PBMCs, mostly from graft donor cells, taken 360 days after TCRalphabeta/CD19-depleted stem cell transplant. These receptors all stem from a boy younger than two who had a stem cell transplant for Wiskott-Aldrich syndrome, so the T cells may come from the graft donor.

This clonotype was counted a few times. The genes are TRBV6-2 or TRBV6-3 and TRBJ2-4; TRBD2 matches at 9 bases. V trimming: 0 bases; J trimming: 7 bases; junction bases outside the gene matches: 7. CDR1 MNHEY and CDR2 SVGEGT come from the germline V gene. The CDR3 is 16 amino acids. The CDR3 region has the DNA TGTGCCAGCAGTTACTCGAAAGGGACTAGCATCAACATTCAGTACTTC. It yields the protein CASSYSKGTSINIQYF.

This clonotype was detected only a few times. The V gene is TRBV13, the J gene TRBJ2-1, with TRBD2 matching over 10 bases. J lost 7 bases, V lost 3 bases, and 12 bases had no gene match. The CDR3 sequence is 17 residues long. Germline CDR1 reads PRHDT; CDR2 reads FYEKMQ (reference sequence). As DNA, the CDR3 is TGTGCCAGCAGCTTGCCCGTCCTAGCGGGAGATTTAAATGAGCAGTTCTTC. Residues: CASSLPVLAGDLNEQFF.

Notes on this clonotype: A much larger clone differs by one base, so this may be a read error. The rearrangement uses TRBV12-3 or TRBV12-4 and TRBJ2-4, with D hard to call. V lost 2 bases and J 8 bases, leaving 10 bases between the germline ends. The CDR3 runs 13 residues. The CDR3 is CASSLPVVYIQYF. CDR3 bases: TGTGCCAGCAGTTTACCGGTAGTGTACATTCAGTACTTC.

This clonotype was found a few times. The chain recombines TRBV29-1 with TRBJ1-2; D is unclear. The length of the CDR3 is 9 residues. Germline V gene data show CDR1 as SQVTM and CDR2 as ANQGSEA. Trimming took 2 bases from V and 6 from J, leaving 1 base between them. The CDR3 nucleotides are TGCAGCGTTGAAAATGGCTACACCTTC. Translating it yields CSVENGYTF.

In this sample, this clonotype turned up a few times. This sequence joins TRBV12-3 or TRBV12-4 and TRBJ1-5; D gene ambiguous. V gave up 6 bases and J gave up 7 bases, with 16 bases separating them. CDR3 size: 14 residues. The CDR3 sequence: CASSPERKGQPQHF. In nucleotides, the CDR3 is TGTGCCAGCAGCCCTGAGAGGAAGGGCCAGCCCCAGCATTTT.

V usage is TRBV28 and J usage is TRBJ2-3; TRBD1 is a possible D gene (5 bases). CDR1 MDHEN and CDR2 SYDVKM come from the germline V gene. The CDR3 is 17 amino acids. Trimming stripped 5 bases from V and 0 bases from J, with 18 bases between. The CDR3 region has the DNA TGTGCCAGCAGTCGAGCTGACAGATTCTCTAGCACAGATACGCAGTATTTT. Translating gives CASSRADRFSSTDTQYF.

The CDR3 nucleotides read TGTGCCAGCAGCGGGGGGGTGGGCAATCAGCCCCAGCATTTT. Translation: CASSGGVGNQPQHF. This rearrangement joins TRBV12-3 or TRBV12-4 to TRBJ1-5; D might be TRBD1 (5 bases). Trimming pared 6 bases from V and 2 bases from J, leaving 11 bases between. The CDR3 extends over 14 amino acids.

This clonotype has more than one count but fewer than ten. The genes are TRBV5-1 and TRBJ2-1, with 8 bases matching TRBD2. Germline V CDR1 and CDR2: SGHRS, YFSETQ. J was trimmed by 16 bases and V by 0 bases; bases with no gene match: 9. The length of the CDR3 is 13 residues. The DNA for the CDR3 is TGCGCCAGCAGCTTGGCCCCAAGCGGGAGCTTCTTCTTC. Translating it yields CASSLAPSGSFFF. The complete variable domain, with remaining parts taken from reference TRBV5-1 and TRBJ2-1, reads KAGVTQTPRYLIKTRGQQVTLSCSPISGHRSVSWYQQTPGQGLQFLFEYFSETQRNKGNFPGRFSGRQFSNSRSEMNVSTLELGDSALYLCASSLAPSGSFFFGPGTRLTVL.

The chain couples TRBV5-1 to TRBJ1-2; TRBD1 is a possible D gene (6 bases). The CDR3 consists of 14 residues. CDR1 SGHRS and CDR2 YFSETQ come from the germline V gene. The ends were cut back, 3 bases at V and 8 bases at J, with 17 bases in the middle. The CDR3 coding sequence is TGCGCCAGCAGCTCAGGGACATCCGGATGGGGCTACACCTTC. Translation gives CASSSGTSGWGYTF.

The chain employs TRBV20-1 and TRBJ2-1, with D maybe TRBD1 (6 bases). CDR3 length: 13 residues. Trimming removed 7 bases from V and 5 bases from J, with 15 bases in between. Germline CDR1 reads DFQATT; CDR2 reads SNEGSKA (reference sequence). The CDR3 region is CSGGQSFDNEQFF. The CDR3 DNA reads as TGCAGTGGGGGGCAGTCCTTCGACAATGAGCAGTTCTTC.

V usage is TRBV4-2 and J usage is TRBJ2-1; D remains unclear. This CDR3 contains 13 residues. Germline CDR1 LGHNA, CDR2 YNFKEQ. Trimming left V 0 bases short and J 14 bases short, with 14 bases between. CDR3 coding DNA: TGTGCCAGCAGCCAAGACTTGCGGCGTGGGGAGTTCTTC. It codes for CASSQDLRRGEFF.

The chain employs TRBV12-3 or TRBV12-4 and TRBJ2-3; a weak D match, TRBD1 (5 bases). Between the trimmed V and J ends, which lost 2 bases and 2 bases, there was a span of 17 bases. The CDR3 spans 17 residues. CDR3 sequence: CASSLLNRIRATDTQYF. Written as DNA, the CDR3 is TGTGCCAGCAGTTTATTAAACAGGATTCGTGCCACAGATACGCAGTATTTT.

This chain links TRBV24-1 with TRBJ1-5; possibly TRBD1 for D (5 bases). Germline assignment: CDR1 KGHDR and CDR2 SFDVKD. V was shortened by 4 bases and J by 3 bases, with 15 bases between the two germline ends. The CDR3 loop spans 16 amino acids. The CDR3 loop is CATSEHRDGLNQPQHF. In nucleotides, the CDR3 is TGTGCCACCAGTGAACACCGGGACGGACTCAATCAGCCCCAGCATTTT.

Remarks on this clonotype: The junction shows a germline mismatch at one end, possibly a read error. The J gene is TRBJ2-5, the V gene TRBV5-1; possible D gene TRBD1, 6 bases. CDR3 length: 14 residues. Germline-derived CDR1 and CDR2 are SGHRS and YFSETQ. The CDR3 spells CASRLDSLQETQYF. DNA of the CDR3: TGCGCCAGCAGATTGGACAGCCTCCAAGAGACCCAGTACTTC. Looking up the rest from reference TRBV5-1 and TRBJ2-5 gives the full variable domain: KAGVTQTPRYLIKTRGQQVTLSCSPISGHRSVSWYQQTPGQGLQFLFEYFSETQRNKGNFPGRFSGRQFSNSRSEMNVSTLELGDSALYLCASRLDSLQETQYFGPGTRLLVL.

Here the CDR3 DNA reads TGTGCCAGCAGTTACCTATCGGGAGCGGACACCGGGGAGCTGTTTTTT. Residues: CASSYLSGADTGELFF. The rearrangement links TRBV6-5 to TRBJ2-2; tentatively, D is TRBD2 (6 bases). V was cut by 2 bases and J by 3 bases, with 13 bases left in between. This CDR3 is 16 amino acids long. Germline V CDR1 and CDR2: MNHEY, SVGAGI.

This clonotype was found a few times. This chain connects TRBV7-9 to TRBJ2-5, with 7 bases that match TRBD1. V dropped 0 bases and J dropped 5; count of bases not matched to a gene: 6. The CDR3 extends over 15 amino acids. CDR1 is SEHNR, CDR2 FQNEAQ, per germline (reference sequence). The CDR3 spells CASSLAVGTAETQYF. The CDR3 region has the DNA TGTGCCAGCAGCTTAGCTGTGGGGACAGCTGAGACCCAGTACTTC.

This clonotype was found a few times. The chain joins TRBV7-9 to TRBJ2-3, with D unclear. The V gene's germline CDR1 is SEHNR and CDR2 FQNEAQ (reference sequence). The CDR3 loop spans 16 amino acids. Trimming shortened V by 5 bases and J by 4 bases, and 19 bases separated the two germline ends. CDR3 DNA: TGTGCCAGCAGCCCCTACCTACCATCCGCCCCAGATACGCAGTATTTT. This gives the protein CASSPYLPSAPDTQYF.

The genes are TRBV29-1 and TRBJ2-2; 9 bases match TRBD1. The germline V gene has CDR1 SQVTM and CDR2 ANQGSEA. This CDR3 has 14 amino acids. V shed 7 bases and J 4 bases; nucleotides not matched to a gene: 7. CDR3 in amino acids: CSAAQGAPTGELFF. The CDR3 nucleotides read TGCAGCGCCGCACAGGGGGCTCCCACCGGGGAGCTGTTTTTT.

This clonotype has only a few counts. The chain combines TRBV5-1 with TRBJ2-1; tentatively, D is TRBD2 (5 bases). CDR1 is SGHRS and CDR2 is YFSETQ in the germline V gene. With 5 bases removed from V and 2 bases from J, the gap between germline ends came to 8 bases. This CDR3 contains 13 residues. The CDR3 bases are TGCGCCAGCAGGGGAGACCCCTACAATGAGCAGTTCTTC. This gives the protein CASRGDPYNEQFF.

In this sample, this clonotype turned up a few times. The chain has TRBV15 and TRBJ2-2; no firm D call. Trimming left V 0 bases short and J 6 bases short, with 8 bases between. Germline V CDR1 and CDR2: LNHNV, YYDKDF (reference sequence). This CDR3 contains 14 residues. CDR3 residues: CATSRERVPGELFF. CDR3 DNA sequence: TGTGCCACCAGCAGAGAGCGAGTTCCCGGGGAGCTGTTTTTT. The variable domain in full, with the rest retrieved from reference TRBV15 and TRBJ2-2, is DAMVIQNPRYQVTQFGKPVTLSCSQTLNHNVMYWYQQKSSQAPKLLFHYYDKDFNNEADTPDNFQSRRPNTSFCFLDIRSPGLGDTAMYLCATSRERVPGELFFGEGSRLTVL.

The rearrangement uses TRBV20-1 and TRBJ2-7; 8 nucleotides agree with TRBD1. The CDR3 totals 13 residues. Germline V gives CDR1 DFQATT, CDR2 SNEGSKA (reference sequence). V shed 5 bases and J 3 bases; nucleotides not matched to a gene: 6. The CDR3 loop is CSALDRERYEQYF. CDR3 nucleotide sequence: TGCAGTGCTTTGGACAGGGAGCGCTACGAGCAGTACTTC.

This clonotype was found a few times. V usage is TRBV5-6 and J usage is TRBJ2-6; D might be TRBD1 (5 bases). CDR1 is SGHDT, CDR2 YYEEEE, per germline. There are 19 residues in the CDR3. Trimming took 0 bases from V and 0 from J, leaving 16 bases between them. DNA of the CDR3: TGTGCCAGCAGCTTGGGCCAGGGCTCCTTTTACTCTGGGGCCAACGTCCTGACTTTC. Encoded protein: CASSLGQGSFYSGANVLTF.

The genes are TRBV20-1 and TRBJ2-7, with 10 bases identical to TRBD2. The CDR3 runs to 14 residues. Unmatched junction bases numbered 2, after V lost 2 bases and J lost 1 base. Germline CDR1 and CDR2: DFQATT and SNEGSKA (reference sequence). The CDR3 protein is CSARSTSGSYEQYF. CDR3 bases: TGCAGTGCTAGATCGACTAGCGGGTCCTACGAGCAGTACTTC.

Only a few counts were recorded for this clonotype. This chain joins TRBV5-1 and TRBJ2-5; no clear D gene. The germline V and J ends were trimmed by 0 bases and 5 bases, with 11 bases remaining between them. The CDR3 spans 14 residues. Germline CDR1 reads SGHRS; CDR2 reads YFSETQ. CDR3 loop: CASSLALVEETQYF. CDR3 in DNA: TGCGCCAGCAGCTTGGCGCTAGTGGAGGAGACCCAGTACTTC.

The J gene is TRBJ2-7, the V gene TRBV6-2 or TRBV6-3, with no clear D. This CDR3 has 15 amino acids. Trimming took off 6 bases at V and 1 base at J, with 16 bases between the two ends. Per the germline V gene, CDR1 is MNHEY and CDR2 is SVGEGT. CDR3 region: CASRSLTGHSYEQYF. CDR3 bases: TGTGCCAGCAGATCCCTCACTGGGCATTCCTACGAGCAGTACTTC.

This chain uses TRBV11-2 with TRBJ2-7; 7 nucleotides align to TRBD2. Germline CDR1 and CDR2: SGHAT and FQNNGV. The CDR3 extends over 18 amino acids. Trimming took 2 bases from V and 6 from J; bases not matched to a gene: 19. The CDR3 region has the DNA TGTGCCAGCAGCTTAAGATCGAGCGGGATTACCCCATCTTCCGAGCAGTACTTC. This encodes CASSLRSSGITPSSEQYF.

This clonotype has a count of ten or more. The chain carries TRBV5-1 and TRBJ2-1; no definite D call. V lost 4 bases to trimming and J lost 4 bases, with 9 bases between them. Germline lookup yields CDR1 SGHRS and CDR2 YFSETQ. CDR3 length equals 13 residues. The CDR3 spells CASSIMVYNEQFF. CDR3 in DNA: TGCGCCAGCAGCATCATGGTGTACAATGAGCAGTTCTTC.